This note documents a single T cell receptor beta chain sequence. Its antigen is still unknown. Germline-derived CDR1 and CDR2 are KGHSH and LQKENI. V was shortened by 0 bases and J by 6 bases, with 12 bases between the two germline ends. This CDR3 contains 15 residues. Clones were sequenced by immunoSEQ multiplex PCR, and TCRdb holds only the in-frame ones, with some missing. The table shows over 9,500 clones, with about 66% occurring only once. These data originate in a study of OX40 agonist ivuxolimab in advanced cancers. Whole-study context: Across the patients, intravenous ivuxolimab was delivered every 2 weeks at 0.01 to 10 mg/kg.

Study-wide results and caveats: At 0.1 to 3.0 mg/kg and by week 6, clonal expansion occurred in CD4+ and CD8+ blood T cells. Relatively little clonal expansion, among the lowest observed, appeared in partial responders at 0.1-3.0 mg/kg.

The chain carries TRBV18 and TRBJ1-5; TRBD1 might be the D (5 bases). The receptor comes from an adult with an advanced solid tumor such as melanoma, head and neck, liver or kidney cancer. Specimen: CD4+ or CD8+ T cells sorted from blood, collected in a trial of the OX40 agonist ivuxolimab. CDR3 nucleotides: TGTGCCAGCTCACCACCGCCCGGGGGTAGTCAGCCCCAGCATTTT. The encoded protein is CASSPPPGGSQPQHF. The variable domain in full, with the rest retrieved from reference TRBV18 and TRBJ1-5, is NAGVMQNPRHLVRRRGQEARLRCSPMKGHSHVYWYRQLPEEGLKFMVYLQKENIIDESGMPKERFSAEFPKEGPSILRIQQVVRGDSAAYFCASSPPPGGSQPQHFGDGTRLSIL.